The text below deals with one T cell receptor (beta chain). The target antigen is unknown. A much larger clonotype is one base distant, so this may be a read error. At the DNA level, this CDR3 is encoded by other sequences in the same sample as well. This CDR3 is built from 15 residues. V was shortened by 0 bases and J by 0 bases, with 7 bases between the two germline ends. CDR1 is SGHRS and CDR2 is YFSETQ in the germline V gene. This entry is derived from a study of shared clonotypes between healthy human individuals. Overall study context: CD4 naive and memory got three plates each, CD8 naive two, CD8 memory one.

DNA at 200 ng, tens of thousands of T cell genomes, went into sorted-subset replicate PCRs. TCRdb's table, derived via immunoSEQ multiplex PCR, lists solely in-frame clones and lacks some. The sample gives hundreds of thousands of clones, less than 85% of which show up once; about 1.8% is in the top ten. Points from the study as a whole: Researchers sampled only blood; tissue repertoires likely differ. Naive subsets tended to show greater estimated richness than memory subsets.

The chain couples TRBV5-1 to TRBJ2-1; D is unresolved. The source material was memory CD4+ T cells sorted from blood. This sample's subset: CD45RA-negative fraction. This sequence originates from a woman in her twenties or thirties in good health. The CDR3 nucleotides read TGCGCCAGCAGCTTGGGCGGCAGCTCCTACAATGAGCAGTTCTTC. It specifies CASSLGGSSYNEQFF. Full variable domain (outside the CDR3, taken from reference TRBV5-1 and TRBJ2-1): KAGVTQTPRYLIKTRGQQVTLSCSPISGHRSVSWYQQTPGQGLQFLFEYFSETQRNKGNFPGRFSGRQFSNSRSEMNVSTLELGDSALYLCASSLGGSSYNEQFFGPGTRLTVL.